The 32 T cell receptor beta chains below were found in one sample sequenced in a study of human T cells and chemical hapten exposure. Time point specified: patch test 2, 6 weeks after DPC sensitization. Treatment described: therapeutic diphenylcyclopropenone sensitization with weekly scalp DPC. TCRdb used MiXCR to reprocess the RACE reads, holding one entry per CDR3 protein. The sample lists a few hundred thousand distinct CDR3 sequences, over 6% occurring once. Source: whole blood, taken in connection with sensitization to the hapten diphenylcyclopropenone (DPC). The receptors originated from a woman aged 18-29 years with alopecia areata. Some clones in this sample may be carry-over from other donors' samples.

This clonotype was seen more than once but under ten times. The chain is built from TRBV6-2 or TRBV6-3 and TRBJ2-3; no clear D gene. The CDR3 runs to 16 residues. The germline gives CDR1 MNHEY, CDR2 SVGEGT. V was shortened by 5 bases and J by 2 bases, with 17 bases between the two germline ends. The CDR3 sequence: CASSDAGSRDTDTQYF. CDR3 coding DNA: TGTGCCAGCAGTGACGCCGGGTCCCGAGACACAGATACGCAGTATTTT.

This clonotype was found many times. V gene TRBV10-3 combines with J gene TRBJ1-2, with 9 positions matching TRBD1. The germline CDR1 and CDR2 sequences are ENHRY and SYGVKD. The CDR3 consists of 19 residues. V was clipped by 7 bases and J by 2 bases; unmatched bases: 20. The CDR3 DNA follows: TGTGCCATCAAGTGGAACTTGGGACAGGGCATATCGGCAAACTATGGCTACACCTTC. Amino acids: CAIKWNLGQGISANYGYTF.

This clonotype came up many times. This chain connects TRBV14 to TRBJ1-2; D is uncertain. The CDR3 extends over 13 amino acids. V shed 0 bases and J shed 8 bases, with 10 bases lying between them. Germline CDR1 reads SGHDN; CDR2 reads FVKESK. The CDR3 loop is CASSQELAEGYTF. CDR3 bases: TGTGCCAGCAGCCAAGAATTGGCTGAGGGCTACACCTTC.

The sample holds many counts of this clonotype. The J gene is TRBJ2-7, the V gene TRBV7-2; 10 nucleotides match TRBD2. The CDR3 is 15 residues long. The V gene's germline CDR1 is SGHTA and CDR2 FQGNSA. Trimming removed 5 bases from V and 4 bases from J; junction bases left unmatched: 8. The CDR3 nucleotides are TGTGCCAGCAGCCCGAGGCTAGCGGGGGTTTACGAGCAGTACTTC. The encoded protein is CASSPRLAGVYEQYF. Full variable domain (rest looked up from reference TRBV7-2 and TRBJ2-7): GAGVSQSPSNKVTEKGKDVELRCDPISGHTALYWYRQSLGQGLEFLIYFQGNSAPDKSGLPSDRFSAERTGGSVSTLTIQRTQQEDSAVYLCASSPRLAGVYEQYFGPGTRLTVT.

This clonotype was observed a few times. The chain carries TRBV27 and TRBJ1-6, with D possibly being TRBD1 (6 bases). The CDR3 runs 13 residues. The V end was cut by 6 bases, the J end by 10 bases, with 13 bases between. Germline loops: CDR1 MNHEY, CDR2 SMNVEV (reference sequence). The CDR3 is CASRPRGNSPLHF. As DNA, the CDR3 is TGTGCCAGCAGGCCGAGGGGGAACTCACCCCTCCACTTT.

This clonotype has more than one count but fewer than ten. The CDR3 here is CASSIEYNEQFF. In nucleotides, the CDR3 is TGTGCCAGCAGCATAGAGTACAATGAGCAGTTCTTC. The V and J genes are TRBV21-1 and TRBJ2-1. TRBV21-1 is a pseudogene locus. The CDR3 extends over 12 amino acids.

This chain joins TRBV10-3 and TRBJ2-3; D is unresolved. The V gene lost 2 bases and the J gene lost 4 bases, with 13 bases spanning the gap. The CDR3 spans 15 residues. Germline V gene data show CDR1 as ENHRY and CDR2 as SYGVKD. This chain's CDR3 is CAISEETSGADTQYF. Here the CDR3 DNA reads TGTGCCATCAGTGAGGAAACCTCTGGTGCAGATACGCAGTATTTT.

There are a few counts of this clonotype. The rearrangement uses TRBV29-1 and TRBJ2-7, with D perhaps matching TRBD2 (6 bases). The germline V and J ends were trimmed by 7 bases and 4 bases, with 17 bases remaining between them. This CDR3 contains 13 residues. Germline CDR1 SQVTM, CDR2 ANQGSEA. The CDR3 coding sequence is TGCAGCGCAGAAGGGGTCGGGAGTTACGAGCAGTACTTC. Its translation is CSAEGVGSYEQYF.

The chain combines TRBV10-3 with TRBJ2-2; 8 positions match TRBD1. CDR1 and CDR2 from the germline V gene are ENHRY and SYGVKD. Losses at the gene ends were 6 bases for V and 6 bases for J; bases not matched to a gene: 3. The CDR3 runs 13 residues. The CDR3 bases are TGTGCCATCAGCAAACAGGGGGCCGGGGAGCTGTTTTTT. This encodes CAISKQGAGELFF.

This clonotype was counted at least ten times. This rearrangement joins TRBV12-3 or TRBV12-4 to TRBJ2-3, with D tentatively TRBD2 (6 bases). This CDR3 contains 14 residues. Trimming removed 5 bases from V and 2 bases from J, with 11 bases in between. This CDR3 is CASSEAGITDTQYF. The CDR3 coding sequence is TGTGCCAGCAGTGAGGCGGGGATCACAGATACGCAGTATTTT.

Ten or more counts support this clonotype. V usage is TRBV6-2 or TRBV6-3 and J usage is TRBJ1-1; D unresolved. Trimming shortened V by 7 bases and J by 1 base, and 10 bases separated the two germline ends. Germline V gene sequence: CDR1 MNHEY, CDR2 SVGEGT. CDR3 length equals 13 residues. CDR3: CASKRTGNTEAFF. The CDR3, as DNA: TGTGCCAGCAAGAGGACGGGGAACACTGAAGCTTTCTTT.

This clonotype showed up just a few times. V and J are TRBV7-9 and TRBJ2-5, with D tentatively TRBD2 (6 bases). The CDR3 totals 17 residues. Germline CDR1 SEHNR, CDR2 FQNEAQ (reference sequence). Deletions cut 4 bases from V and 0 bases from J, with 18 bases between. The CDR3 sequence is CASSSGVAQTYQETQYF. The CDR3 region has the DNA TGTGCCAGCAGCTCGGGAGTAGCTCAAACCTACCAAGAGACCCAGTACTTC.

This clonotype was picked up a small number of times. The J gene is TRBJ1-5, the V gene TRBV5-6, with 8 bases identical to TRBD1. The length of the CDR3 is 14 residues. After removal of 3 bases from V and 10 bases from J, the junction contained 9 bases not matched to a gene. Germline CDR1 is SGHDT and CDR2 is YYEEEE. The CDR3 sequence is CASSYGQGRPPQHF. CDR3 nucleotide sequence: TGTGCCAGCAGCTACGGACAGGGAAGACCTCCCCAGCATTTT.

This clonotype was seen repeatedly, ten times or more. The rearrangement links TRBV10-3 to TRBJ2-6; D gene uncertain. The length of the CDR3 is 16 residues. V was pared by 0 bases and J by 0 bases, with 6 bases between. CDR1 is ENHRY and CDR2 is SYGVKD in the germline V gene. The CDR3 here is CAISESEVSGANVLTF. CDR3 sequence (DNA): TGTGCCATCAGTGAGTCTGAAGTCTCTGGGGCCAACGTCCTGACTTTC.

This clonotype was detected ten times or more. This chain connects TRBV6-2 or TRBV6-3 to TRBJ2-5, with no clear D. Germline CDR1 and CDR2: MNHEY and SVGEGT. V shed 10 bases and J shed 1 base, with 10 bases lying between them. CDR3 length: 12 amino acids. The CDR3 loop is CATSNPQETQYF. The CDR3 DNA reads TGTGCCACCTCCAATCCCCAAGAGACCCAGTACTTC.

This clonotype came up a few times. The chain has TRBV4-3 and TRBJ1-2, with D possibly being TRBD1 (6 bases). Trimming removed 0 bases from V and 4 bases from J, with 12 bases in between. The CDR3 length is 15 residues. The germline V gene encodes CDR1 LGHNA and CDR2 YSLEER. In DNA form, the CDR3 reads TGCGCCAGCAGCCAAGATGTACAGGGTGGCTATGGCTACACCTTC. As protein: CASSQDVQGGYGYTF.

Ten or more counts support this clonotype. The rearrangement uses TRBV24-1 and TRBJ1-4; TRBD1 agrees at 12 bases. CDR1 and CDR2 (germline): KGHDR, SFDVKD. The ends lost 0 bases at V and 5 bases at J; junction bases unmatched: 3. This CDR3 region has 17 residues. CDR3 loop: CATSDLGTGGANEKLFF. In nucleotides, the CDR3 is TGTGCCACCAGTGATTTGGGGACAGGGGGCGCAAATGAAAAACTGTTTTTT.

The chain uses TRBV6-1 and TRBJ1-4; D not certain. With 2 bases removed from V and 3 bases from J, the gap between germline ends came to 10 bases. The CDR3 runs 15 residues. The germline V gene has CDR1 MNHNS and CDR2 SASEGT. The DNA for the CDR3 is TGTGCCAGCAGTGAACTCCGGGTCCCTAATGAAAAACTGTTTTTT. Its protein product is CASSELRVPNEKLFF.

This clonotype was observed a few times. The chain recombines TRBV2 with TRBJ1-1; D unclear. This CDR3 contains 14 residues. V was pared by 5 bases and J by 6 bases, with 16 bases between. CDR1 is SNHLY, CDR2 FYNNEI, per germline. CDR3 loop: CASSNDPGLPEAFF. CDR3 coding DNA: TGTGCCAGCAGTAATGACCCGGGTTTACCTGAAGCTTTCTTT.

This clonotype was recorded a few times. The gene calls are TRBV12-3 or TRBV12-4 and TRBJ2-1; TRBD1 matches 9 bases. The CDR3 extends over 16 amino acids. The junction had 7 bases not matched to a gene; V was cut back by 6 bases and J by 1 base. CDR3 residues: CASSNSGQGSYNEQFF. In DNA form, the CDR3 reads TGTGCCAGCAGCAATTCGGGACAGGGTTCCTACAATGAGCAGTTCTTC.

This sequence joins TRBV29-1 and TRBJ2-7, with D possibly TRBD2 on 6 matching bases. The CDR3 spans 12 residues. V was cut by 4 bases and J by 8 bases, with 15 bases left in between. Germline V gene sequence: CDR1 SQVTM, CDR2 ANQGSEA. The CDR3 loop reads CSVGREGAKQYF. The CDR3 nucleotides are TGCAGCGTTGGGAGGGAAGGGGCGAAGCAGTACTTC.

The table lists this clonotype with many counts. The chain links TRBV6-2 or TRBV6-3 to TRBJ2-2; no clear D gene. V lost 2 bases, J lost 6 bases, and 10 bases lay in between. This CDR3 has 14 amino acids. CDR1 and CDR2 from the germline V gene are MNHEY and SVGEGT. The CDR3 nucleotides are TGTGCCAGCAGTTACAGGGAATTTGCCGGGGAGCTGTTTTTT. Its translation: CASSYREFAGELFF.

This clonotype was recorded a few times. The chain recombines TRBV4-1 with TRBJ2-7; the D gene could be TRBD1 or TRBD2 (5 bases each). This CDR3 comprises 15 residues. With 1 base removed from V and 2 bases from J, the gap between germline ends came to 12 bases. The germline CDR1 and CDR2 sequences are MGHRA and YSYEKL. The CDR3 loop reads CASSQAGDRPYEQYF. The CDR3 DNA reads TGCGCCAGCAGCCAAGCCGGGGACCGCCCCTACGAGCAGTACTTC.

This clonotype was seen a handful of times. The chain uses TRBV12-3 or TRBV12-4 and TRBJ1-5; unclear D gene. V gave up 1 base and J gave up 2 bases, with 9 bases separating them. This CDR3 spans 15 amino acids. The CDR3 region has the DNA TGTGCCAGCAGTTTAGTCGCTAACGGCAATCAGCCCCAGCATTTT. The encoded protein is CASSLVANGNQPQHF.

A few counts support this clonotype. The CDR3 loop is CASSSDSGGYNEQFF. CDR3 nucleotide sequence: TGTGCCAGCAGCTCCGATAGCGGGGGGTACAATGAGCAGTTCTTC. The V call is TRBV7-2, the J call TRBJ2-1; 10 bases map to TRBD2. CDR1 and CDR2 (germline): SGHTA, FQGNSA. J lost 4 bases, V lost 4 bases, and 4 bases had no gene match. CDR3 length: 15 amino acids. The whole variable domain, remainder taken from reference TRBV7-2 and TRBJ2-1, is GAGVSQSPSNKVTEKGKDVELRCDPISGHTALYWYRQSLGQGLEFLIYFQGNSAPDKSGLPSDRFSAERTGGSVSTLTIQRTQQEDSAVYLCASSSDSGGYNEQFFGPGTRLTVL.

V and J are TRBV7-9 and TRBJ1-2; D is uncertain. Germline CDR1 is SEHNR and CDR2 is FQNEAQ (reference sequence). V was trimmed by 3 bases and J by 6 bases, leaving 8 bases between them. The CDR3 is 12 amino acids. DNA for the CDR3: TGTGCCAGCAGCTTCAGTCTTGATGGCTACACCTTC. Encoded protein: CASSFSLDGYTF. The whole variable domain, filled in from reference TRBV7-9 and TRBJ1-2, reads DTGVSQNPRHKITKRGQNVTFRCDPISEHNRLYWYRQTLGQGPEFLTYFQNEAQLEKSRLLSDRFSAERPKGSFSTLEIQRTEQGDSAMYLCASSFSLDGYTFGSGTRLTVV.

A few counts support this clonotype. The rearrangement joins TRBV11-2 to TRBJ2-3; TRBD1 is a possible D gene (6 bases). Germline-derived CDR1 and CDR2 are SGHAT and FQNNGV. The CDR3 loop spans 15 amino acids. Trimming left V 4 bases short and J 6 bases short, with 17 bases between. CDR3 amino acids: CASSSGPGAGDTQYF. CDR3 sequence (DNA): TGTGCCAGCAGCTCGGGGCCAGGGGCCGGGGATACGCAGTATTTT.

The sample holds many counts of this clonotype. In DNA form, the CDR3 reads TGCAGCGTTGAAGGGGAGGGGACTGAAGCTTTCTTT. Protein: CSVEGEGTEAFF. This chain links TRBV29-1 with TRBJ1-1; D may be TRBD1 (5 bases). This CDR3 comprises 12 residues. The V gene lost 1 base and the J gene lost 5 bases, with 8 bases spanning the gap. From germline, CDR1 is SQVTM and CDR2 ANQGSEA.

The V gene is TRBV6-2 or TRBV6-3, the J gene TRBJ2-2; 7 bases agree with TRBD2. The V segment lost 0 bases and the J segment 3 bases; nucleotides outside the gene matches: 4. This CDR3 has 16 residues. Germline V CDR1 and CDR2: MNHEY, SVGEGT. The CDR3 DNA reads as TGTGCCAGCAGTTACTCGGCGGGGGAGTACACCGGGGAGCTGTTTTTT. This codes for CASSYSAGEYTGELFF.

The chain has TRBV27 and TRBJ2-3; perhaps TRBD2 as D (5 bases). The CDR3 runs to 15 residues. Germline CDR1 is MNHEY and CDR2 is SMNVEV (reference sequence). Trimming took 3 bases from V and 2 from J, leaving 12 bases between them. The CDR3, as DNA: TGTGCCAGCAGTTTGGCTAGCCGATACACAGATACGCAGTATTTT. The encoded protein is CASSLASRYTDTQYF.

This clonotype was seen at least ten times. V usage is TRBV6-6 and J usage is TRBJ1-6; TRBD1 might be the D (5 bases). From germline, CDR1 is MNHNY and CDR2 SVGAGI (reference sequence). The CDR3 contains 15 residues. V was clipped by 6 bases and J by 4 bases, with 13 bases between them. Here the CDR3 DNA reads TGTGCCAGCAGCCCAGGGAGATCTTATAATTCACCCCTCCACTTT. Translated, it gives CASSPGRSYNSPLHF.

This clonotype appeared a few times. The rearrangement uses TRBV5-1 and TRBJ2-4; 11 bases fit TRBD1. CDR1 is SGHRS and CDR2 is YFSETQ in the germline V gene. The CDR3 runs 14 residues. Trimming cost V 4 bases and J 9 bases; bases outside gene matches: 6. CDR3 bases: TGCGCCAGCAGCCCGGGACAGGGGGTGGGCATTCAGTACTTC. Protein sequence: CASSPGQGVGIQYF. The whole variable domain, filled in from reference TRBV5-1 and TRBJ2-4, reads KAGVTQTPRYLIKTRGQQVTLSCSPISGHRSVSWYQQTPGQGLQFLFEYFSETQRNKGNFPGRFSGRQFSNSRSEMNVSTLELGDSALYLCASSPGQGVGIQYFGAGTRLSVL.